This entry is about one TCR beta chain. Its antigen is unknown. Measured with immunoSEQ multiplex PCR; TCRdb has only the in-frame clones, and not every one. The sample yields about 200,000 clones, 80% to 95% seen once. CDR1 is SGHRS, CDR2 YFSETQ, per germline. V was shortened by 3 bases and J by 1 base, with 13 bases between the two germline ends. This CDR3 spans 15 amino acids. The data belong to a study of T cell responses to AZD1222 COVID-19 vaccine. Study-wide results and caveats: At study baseline, merely six AZD1222 recipients were seropositive.

The starting material was peripheral blood, obtained 28 days after the second AZD1222 dose. V usage is TRBV5-1 and J usage is TRBJ1-1; the D gene is possibly TRBD1 (5 bases). The receptor was isolated from an adult who received the AZD1222 COVID-19 vaccine. The CDR3 DNA reads TGCGCCAGCAGCTCCGGGACCAAAGGGAACACTGAAGCTTTCTTT. Its translation: CASSSGTKGNTEAFF.